These 32 T cell receptor beta chains originate from one sample sequenced in a study of T cells after yellow fever vaccination. TCRdb re-derived calls from the 5' RACE reads in MiXCR, one entry per CDR3 protein. The profile shows some 560,000 distinct CDR3 sequences, about a sixth of them singletons. The specimen comprised PBMCs, sampled less than 6 days after the first yellow fever vaccination. The receptors come from a man younger than 35 who received the YFV17D yellow fever vaccine.

V gene TRBV20-1 combines with J gene TRBJ2-1; no firm D call. With 3 bases removed from V and 0 bases from J, the gap between germline ends came to 12 bases. The CDR3 is made up of 15 amino acids. Germline CDR1 and CDR2: DFQATT and SNEGSKA (reference sequence). The CDR3 sequence is CSASSPGISYNEQFF. The CDR3 nucleotides read TGCAGTGCTAGTTCCCCTGGCATCTCCTACAATGAGCAGTTCTTC.

The CDR3 nucleotides read TGTGCCAGCAGTTTGATTCGCGGGATGGGGATCTACGAGCAGTACTTC. Protein: CASSLIRGMGIYEQYF. The chain employs TRBV6-5 and TRBJ2-7, with D possibly being TRBD2 (6 bases). The germline gives CDR1 MNHEY, CDR2 SVGAGI. The CDR3 sequence is 16 residues long. Trimming took 4 bases from V and 3 from J, leaving 19 bases between them.

The gene calls are TRBV20-1 and TRBJ2-7, with 7 nucleotides matching TRBD1. CDR1 is DFQATT, CDR2 SNEGSKA, per germline (reference sequence). The ends lost 5 bases at V and 1 base at J; junction bases unmatched: 8. CDR3 length equals 14 residues. The CDR3 spells CSAHRDSSSYEQYV. The CDR3 DNA sequence: TGCAGTGCTCACCGGGACAGCTCTTCCTACGAGCAGTACGTC.

The chain links TRBV3-1 to TRBJ1-5, with D unresolved. Germline V gene lookup returns CDR1 LGHDT and CDR2 YNNKEL (reference sequence). CDR3 size: 13 residues. V lost 11 bases and J lost 13, with 24 bases in between. Here the CDR3 reads CASSKQVPWPQHF. The CDR3 coding sequence is TGTGCCTCCTCCAAGCAGGTCCCTTGGCCACAGCATTTT.

This clonotype turned up a few times. The chain couples TRBV4-2 to TRBJ2-7; no firm D call. Trimming left V 0 bases short and J 7 bases short, with 16 bases between. The length of the CDR3 is 15 residues. Looked up from germline, CDR1 is LGHNA and CDR2 is YNFKEQ. The CDR3 is CASSQDEPLSGEQYF. DNA of the CDR3: TGTGCCAGCAGCCAAGATGAGCCCCTTTCGGGTGAGCAGTACTTC.

The chain links TRBV20-1 to TRBJ2-3; possibly TRBD2 for D (6 bases). Trimming took off 6 bases at V and 4 bases at J, with 23 bases between the two ends. This CDR3 region has 16 residues. The germline V gene has CDR1 DFQATT and CDR2 SNEGSKA (reference sequence). DNA of the CDR3: TGCAGTGCGGAACCGCCTAAAGATCGGGGGTCAGATACGCAGTATTTT. Protein: CSAEPPKDRGSDTQYF.

The chain combines TRBV28 with TRBJ2-7, with unresolved D. The CDR3 consists of 11 residues. The V end was cut by 6 bases, the J end by 6 bases, with 9 bases between. The V gene's germline CDR1 is MDHEN and CDR2 SYDVKM. CDR3 residues: CASSRGREQYV. CDR3 bases: TGTGCCAGCAGCCGTGGACGCGAGCAGTACGTC.

This clonotype was seen a handful of times. The V call is TRBV7-2, the J call TRBJ2-2; tentative D call: TRBD1 (6 bases). The V end lost 3 bases, the J end lost 6 bases, and 14 bases lay between the germline ends. The CDR3 extends over 15 amino acids. Germline CDR1 is SGHTA and CDR2 is FQGNSA. DNA for the CDR3: TGTGCCAGCAGCTTTGTCGCCAGGGGACCCGGGGAGCTGTTTTTT. Its protein product is CASSFVARGPGELFF. Full variable domain (outside the CDR3, taken from reference TRBV7-2 and TRBJ2-2): GAGVSQSPSNKVTEKGKDVELRCDPISGHTALYWYRQSLGQGLEFLIYFQGNSAPDKSGLPSDRFSAERTGGSVSTLTIQRTQQEDSAVYLCASSFVARGPGELFFGEGSRLTVL.

There are many counts of this clonotype. This sequence joins TRBV12-3 or TRBV12-4 and TRBJ1-1; no definite D call. There are 13 residues in the CDR3. The ends were cut back, 2 bases at V and 7 bases at J, with 11 bases in the middle. The chain's CDR3 is CASSLRHIGEAFF. In DNA, the CDR3 is TGTGCCAGCAGTTTAAGACATATAGGTGAAGCTTTCTTT.

The rearrangement links TRBV4-3 to TRBJ2-3; D uncertain. This CDR3 comprises 14 residues. Trimming pared 0 bases from V and 4 bases from J, leaving 8 bases between. From germline, CDR1 is LGHNA and CDR2 YSLEER. CDR3 coding DNA: TGCGCCAGCAGCCAAGACGGCCGGCCAGATACGCAGTATTTT. Protein: CASSQDGRPDTQYF.

This rearrangement joins TRBV11-2 to TRBJ2-3, with a weak D call TRBD1 (6 bases). V was pared by 4 bases and J by 8 bases, with 13 bases between. The V gene's germline CDR1 is SGHAT and CDR2 FQNNGV. The CDR3 runs 13 residues. The CDR3 nucleotides read TGTGCCAGCAGCTCGGGACATTGGGCTACGCAGTATTTT. Residues: CASSSGHWATQYF.

This clonotype came up a few times. V is TRBV7-3 and J is TRBJ2-3; 9 bases match TRBD2. The junction had 5 bases not matched to a gene; V was cut back by 4 bases and J by 0 bases. The CDR3 loop spans 16 amino acids. Germline CDR1 and CDR2: SGHTA and FQGTGA. The CDR3 DNA reads as TGTGCCAGCAGCTCCTTAGCGGGGGAGAGCACAGATACGCAGTATTTT. Protein sequence: CASSSLAGESTDTQYF.

The rearrangement links TRBV3-1 to TRBJ2-7, with no clear D. V lost 2 bases and J lost 3, with 11 bases in between. The germline CDR1 and CDR2 sequences are LGHDT and YNNKEL (reference sequence). This CDR3 comprises 14 residues. This chain's CDR3 is CASSQRASSYEQYF. CDR3 DNA: TGTGCCAGCAGCCAAAGAGCGTCTAGCTACGAGCAGTACTTC.

This clonotype has a count of ten or more. The V and J genes are TRBV15 and TRBJ2-3; D possibly corresponds to TRBD2 (6 bases). With 0 bases removed from V and 10 bases from J, the gap between germline ends came to 8 bases. Germline V gives CDR1 LNHNV, CDR2 YYDKDF (reference sequence). The CDR3 covers 12 residues. The CDR3 is CATSRDGEAQYF. In DNA, the CDR3 is TGTGCCACCAGCAGAGATGGGGAGGCGCAGTATTTT.

This clonotype was observed many times. The gene calls are TRBV4-3 and TRBJ1-4; D call uncertain. V was trimmed by 0 bases and J by 8 bases, leaving 13 bases between them. Per the germline V gene, CDR1 is LGHNA and CDR2 is YSLEER. CDR3 length equals 15 residues. Here the CDR3 reads CASSQEAEVGEKLFF. For the CDR3, the DNA is TGCGCCAGCAGCCAAGAGGCGGAAGTCGGGGAAAAACTGTTTTTT.

The J gene is TRBJ2-1, the V gene TRBV6-5; TRBD2 matches at 8 bases. The assigned J gene may be wrong: the sequence end matches TRBJ2-5 better. The CDR3 contains 15 residues. Germline CDR1 reads MNHEY; CDR2 reads SVGAGI. The CDR3 region is CASSYARGDQETQYF. Written as DNA, the CDR3 is TGTGCCAGCAGTTATGCGCGGGGGGACCAAGAGACCCAGTACTTC.

This clonotype has just a few counts. CDR3: CASSLDRGRAGANVLTF. Written as DNA, the CDR3 is TGTGCCAGCAGCTTAGACAGGGGGCGGGCTGGGGCCAACGTCCTGACTTTC. This rearrangement joins TRBV11-2 to TRBJ2-6, with 8 positions matching TRBD1. The V gene's germline CDR1 is SGHAT and CDR2 FQNNGV. Trimming took 0 bases from V and 2 from J; bases not matched to a gene: 3. There are 17 residues in the CDR3.

This clonotype has just a few counts. As DNA, the CDR3 is TGTGCCAGCAGCTTAGCAGGGCAAGCCCTGGGGGGTGAGCAGTTCTTC. This encodes CASSLAGQALGGEQFF. The chain recombines TRBV11-2 with TRBJ2-1; tentative D call: TRBD2 (6 bases). Trimming stripped 1 base from V and 9 bases from J, with 19 bases between. The CDR3 extends over 16 amino acids. CDR1 is SGHAT and CDR2 is FQNNGV in the germline V gene.

The chain employs TRBV6-5 and TRBJ2-3, with D possibly TRBD2 on 5 matching bases. Germline lookup yields CDR1 MNHEY and CDR2 SVGAGI. With 2 bases removed from V and 0 bases from J, the gap between germline ends came to 15 bases. The CDR3 runs to 17 residues. DNA for the CDR3: TGTGCCAGCAGTTACCCTAGAGGCGGGTCTAGCACAGATACGCAGTATTTT. This sequence encodes CASSYPRGGSSTDTQYF.

The chain links TRBV5-1 to TRBJ1-2; no reliable D call. CDR1 SGHRS and CDR2 YFSETQ come from the germline V gene. The CDR3 consists of 13 residues. V was trimmed by 0 bases and J by 5 bases, leaving 8 bases between them. CDR3 coding DNA: TGCGCCAGCAGCTTGGACGGGGATTATGGCTACACCTTC. Translating it yields CASSLDGDYGYTF.

This clonotype was counted between two and nine times. The chain is built from TRBV20-1 and TRBJ2-3, with no clear D. This CDR3 region has 12 residues. V was clipped by 2 bases and J by 0 bases, with 3 bases between them. Germline lookup yields CDR1 DFQATT and CDR2 SNEGSKA (reference sequence). The CDR3 loop is CSARQSTDTQYF. The CDR3 DNA reads TGCAGTGCTAGACAGAGCACAGATACGCAGTATTTT.

This clonotype was seen a handful of times. The chain recombines TRBV5-5 with TRBJ2-7; maybe TRBD1 (6 bases). Germline CDR1 is SGHKS and CDR2 is YYEKEE (reference sequence). The V end was cut by 1 base, the J end by 7 bases, with 9 bases between. The CDR3 consists of 12 residues. The CDR3 region is CASSLTGWEQYV. CDR3 sequence (DNA): TGTGCCAGCAGCTTGACAGGGTGGGAGCAGTACGTC.

This clonotype has just a few counts. The V and J genes are TRBV6-5 and TRBJ2-7; tentatively, D is TRBD2 (7 bases). Germline CDR1 reads MNHEY; CDR2 reads SVGAGI. V shed 0 bases and J shed 6 bases, with 15 bases lying between them. The CDR3 runs to 15 residues. In DNA form, the CDR3 reads TGTGCCAGCAGTTACTCGAGGGGGGGCATAGGCGAGCAGTACTTC. As protein: CASSYSRGGIGEQYF.

The CDR3 protein is CASSTRGSAGGTYNEQFF. The CDR3, as DNA: TGTGCCAGCAGTACTCGAGGGAGCGCGGGGGGTACCTACAATGAGCAGTTCTTC. This chain links TRBV7-3 with TRBJ2-1, with 8 bases lining up with TRBD2. The CDR3 contains 18 residues. Germline CDR1 is SGHTA and CDR2 is FQGTGA. The J segment lost 2 bases and the V segment lost 6 bases, leaving 15 bases of the junction unmatched.

The rearrangement joins TRBV6-1 to TRBJ1-2, with TRBD1 identical over 10 bases. The CDR3 has 13 amino acids. V was pared by 5 bases and J by 10 bases, with 7 bases of the junction left unmatched. Per the germline V gene, CDR1 is MNHNS and CDR2 is SASEGT. The CDR3 DNA reads TGTGCCAGCAGTCGTACCGGGACAGGGGCCTACACCTTC. Its translation is CASSRTGTGAYTF.

This chain links TRBV4-1 with TRBJ2-1; the D gene could be TRBD1 or TRBD2 (6 bases each). CDR1 and CDR2 (germline): MGHRA, YSYEKL. The CDR3 loop spans 16 amino acids. V gave up 1 base and J gave up 9 bases, with 19 bases separating them. This chain's CDR3 is CASSQVGRGELGEQFF. DNA of the CDR3: TGCGCCAGCAGCCAAGTGGGTAGGGGGGAATTGGGTGAGCAGTTCTTC.

V usage is TRBV5-1 and J usage is TRBJ2-7; no clear D. The germline gives CDR1 SGHRS, CDR2 YFSETQ. V was shortened by 3 bases and J by 0 bases, with 10 bases between the two germline ends. The CDR3 loop spans 14 amino acids. The chain's CDR3 is CASSYLRGSYEQYV. The DNA of the CDR3 is TGCGCCAGCAGCTATCTAAGAGGCTCCTACGAGCAGTACGTC.

This clonotype was seen a handful of times. The CDR3 protein is CASSQVHRGAINTDTQYF. CDR3 sequence (DNA): TGTGCCAGCAGCCAAGTTCATCGGGGGGCCATAAACACAGATACGCAGTATTTT. V usage is TRBV4-2 and J usage is TRBJ2-3; the D gene is possibly TRBD2 (7 bases). The germline V and J ends were trimmed by 1 base and 2 bases, with 19 bases remaining between them. The V gene's germline CDR1 is LGHNA and CDR2 YNFKEQ. The CDR3 extends over 18 amino acids.

This clonotype was detected only a few times. The chain recombines TRBV6-1 with TRBJ2-7; possible D gene TRBD1, 6 bases. With 6 bases removed from V and 2 bases from J, the gap between germline ends came to 11 bases. CDR3 size: 13 residues. Germline CDR1 and CDR2: MNHNS and SASEGT. CDR3 DNA: TGTGCCAGCAGATCAGGGGTACCCTACGAGCAGTACTTC. Its translation is CASRSGVPYEQYF.

Points on this clonotype: An end of the junction differs from the germline gene, which may be a read error. The V and J genes are TRBV6-2 or TRBV6-3 and TRBJ2-5; no definite D call. CDR1 and CDR2 from the germline V gene are MNHEY and SVGEGT. The CDR3 is 13 residues long. The CDR3 region is CARSFPNQETQYF. CDR3 nucleotides: TGTGCCAGAAGTTTCCCTAACCAAGAGACCCAGTACTTC.

This clonotype was counted at least ten times. The chain couples TRBV4-3 to TRBJ2-1; a possible D gene is TRBD2 (6 bases). From germline, CDR1 is LGHNA and CDR2 YSLEER. The CDR3 is 18 residues long. Trimming removed 0 bases from V and 3 bases from J, with 18 bases in between. CDR3 DNA sequence: TGCGCCAGCAGCCAAGATCCTCCTACTAGCAACGGCTACAATGAGCAGTTCTTC. Residues: CASSQDPPTSNGYNEQFF.

This clonotype was recorded many times. The chain combines TRBV4-2 with TRBJ2-2; tentatively, D is TRBD1 (5 bases). The CDR3 consists of 15 residues. Germline V gives CDR1 LGHNA, CDR2 YNFKEQ. Between the trimmed V and J ends, which lost 1 base and 1 base, there was a span of 7 bases. The CDR3 sequence is CASSQGQGNTGELFF. As DNA, the CDR3 is TGTGCCAGCAGCCAAGGGCAGGGGAACACCGGGGAGCTGTTTTTT.